This T cell receptor (beta chain) was identified during a study of cytomegalovirus exposure and HLA in healthy donors. A note on this clone: Its specificity is unknown.

The study ran its PCR with 60 Vbeta and 13 Jbeta primers. Sequencing was performed with immunoSEQ multiplex PCR; in TCRdb, only in-frame clones are kept and a portion is missing. Of about 300,000 clones listed, 86% are singletons. The length of the CDR3 is 14 residues. Germline trimming cut 2 bases from V and 2 bases from J; bases unmatched to any gene: 1. Per germline, CDR1 SGDLS and CDR2 YYNGEE. As for the donors, each was a healthy bone marrow donor. When sampled, the donors appeared nominally healthy, though they likely had unrecorded immune exposures. Study conclusions and caveats: Among TCR beta chains of equal frequency, HLA-associated ones were more clonally expanded in a later analysis.

The receptor was isolated from a middle-aged man in good health and CMV-seropositive. The V call is TRBV9, the J call TRBJ2-4; TRBD2 agrees at 7 bases. The sequencing input was PBMCs. CDR3 nucleotide sequence: TGTGCCAGCAGCGTGGGGGGGACCAAAAACATTCAGTACTTC. Translation: CASSVGGTKNIQYF.